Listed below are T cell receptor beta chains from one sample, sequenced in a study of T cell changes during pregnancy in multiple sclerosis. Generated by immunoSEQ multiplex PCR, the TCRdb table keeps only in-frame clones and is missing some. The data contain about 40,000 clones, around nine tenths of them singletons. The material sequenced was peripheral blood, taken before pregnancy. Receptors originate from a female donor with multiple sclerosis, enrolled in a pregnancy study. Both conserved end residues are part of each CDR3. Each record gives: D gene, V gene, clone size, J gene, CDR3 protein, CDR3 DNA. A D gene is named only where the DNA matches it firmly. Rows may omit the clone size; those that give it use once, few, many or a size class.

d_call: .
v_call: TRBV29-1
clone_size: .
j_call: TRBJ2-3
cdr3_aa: CSVPRGRGTDTQYF
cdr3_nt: TGCAGCGTACCCAGGGGAAGAGGGACAGATACGCAGTATTTT

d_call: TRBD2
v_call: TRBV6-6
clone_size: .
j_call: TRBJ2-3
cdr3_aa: CASSQREWDTQYF
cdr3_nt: TGTGCCAGCAGTCAGCGGGAGTGGGATACGCAGTATTTT

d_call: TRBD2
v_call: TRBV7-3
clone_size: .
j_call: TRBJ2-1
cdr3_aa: CASSLTGTSGRGKNEQFF
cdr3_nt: TGTGCCAGCAGCTTAACCGGGACTAGCGGGAGGGGTAAAAATGAGCAGTTCTTC

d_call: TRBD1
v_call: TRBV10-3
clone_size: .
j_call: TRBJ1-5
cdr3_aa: CAISATGTVDQPQHF
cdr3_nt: TGTGCCATCAGTGCCACGGGGACAGTGGATCAGCCCCAGCATTTT

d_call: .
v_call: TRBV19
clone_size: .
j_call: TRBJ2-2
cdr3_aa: CASSIRGPGELFF
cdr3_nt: TGTGCCAGTAGTATTAGGGGCCCCGGGGAGCTGTTTTTT

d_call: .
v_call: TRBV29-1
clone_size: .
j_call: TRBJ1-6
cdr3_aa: CSVAQGKNSPLHF
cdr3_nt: TGCAGCGTTGCACAGGGAAAAAATTCACCCCTCCACTTT

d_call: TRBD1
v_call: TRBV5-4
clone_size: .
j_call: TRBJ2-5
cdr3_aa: CASSLGRGRRTETQYF
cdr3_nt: TGTGCCAGCAGCTTGGGCAGGGGGCGGAGAACAGAGACCCAGTACTTC

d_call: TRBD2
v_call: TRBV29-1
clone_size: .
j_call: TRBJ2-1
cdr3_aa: CSVSSGLVNEQFF
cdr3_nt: TGCAGCGTTTCTTCCGGACTAGTAAATGAGCAGTTCTTC

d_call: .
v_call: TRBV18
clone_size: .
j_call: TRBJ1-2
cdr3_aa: CASSPLGGWDYGYTF
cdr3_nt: TGTGCCAGCTCACCCCTCGGGGGGTGGGACTATGGCTACACCTTC

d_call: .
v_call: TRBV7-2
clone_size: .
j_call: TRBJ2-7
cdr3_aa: CASSLSPAGPSDEQYF
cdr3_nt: TGTGCCAGCAGCTTAAGCCCCGCGGGGCCATCGGACGAGCAGTACTTC

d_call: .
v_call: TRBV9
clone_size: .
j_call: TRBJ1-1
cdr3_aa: CASSVEPGTRNTEAFF
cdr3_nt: TGTGCCAGCAGCGTAGAGCCGGGGACAAGGAACACTGAAGCTTTCTTT

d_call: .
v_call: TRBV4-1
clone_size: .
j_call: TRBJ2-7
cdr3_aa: CASSQVSSADEQYF
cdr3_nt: TGCGCCAGCAGCCAAGTGTCTAGCGCCGACGAGCAGTACTTC

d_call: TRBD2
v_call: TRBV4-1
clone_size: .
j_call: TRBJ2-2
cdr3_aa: CASSRALAGGDTGELLF
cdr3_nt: TGCGCCAGCAGCCGGGCCTTGGCGGGAGGGGACACCGGGGAGCTGCTTTTT

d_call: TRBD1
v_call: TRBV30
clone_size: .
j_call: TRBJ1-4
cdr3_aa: CAWSVLTGGGKLFF
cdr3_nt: TGTGCCTGGAGTGTACTAACAGGGGGCGGAAAACTGTTTTTT

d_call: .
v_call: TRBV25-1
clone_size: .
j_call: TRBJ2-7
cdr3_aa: CASSEYSYEQYF
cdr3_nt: TGTGCCAGCAGTGAATATAGCTACGAGCAGTACTTC

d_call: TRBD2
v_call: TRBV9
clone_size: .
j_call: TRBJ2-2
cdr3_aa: CASSVGLAGVTGELFF
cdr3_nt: TGTGCCAGCAGCGTTGGACTAGCGGGAGTCACCGGGGAGCTGTTTTTT

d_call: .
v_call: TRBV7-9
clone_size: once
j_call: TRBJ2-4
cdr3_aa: CASSLTGTKNIQYF
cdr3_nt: TGTGCCAGCAGCTTAACCGGGACCAAAAACATTCAGTACTTC

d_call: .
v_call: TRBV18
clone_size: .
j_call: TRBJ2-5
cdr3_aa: CASSADYNQETQYF
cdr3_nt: TGTGCCAGCTCAGCGGACTACAACCAAGAGACCCAGTACTTC

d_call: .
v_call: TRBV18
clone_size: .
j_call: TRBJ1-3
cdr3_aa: CASSPRGAVPQGETIYF
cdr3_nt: TGTGCCAGCTCCCCTAGAGGCGCGGTCCCCCAAGGAGAGACCATATATTTT

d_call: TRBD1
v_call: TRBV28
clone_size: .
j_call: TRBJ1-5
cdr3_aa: CASSPDRGQGQPQHF
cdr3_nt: TGTGCCAGCAGTCCCGACAGGGGGCAAGGGCAGCCCCAGCATTTT

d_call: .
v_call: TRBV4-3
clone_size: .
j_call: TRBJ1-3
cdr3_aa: CASSQVSGNTIYF
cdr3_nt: TGCGCCAGCAGCCAAGTCTCGGGAAACACCATATATTTT

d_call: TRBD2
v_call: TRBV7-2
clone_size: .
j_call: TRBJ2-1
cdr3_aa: CASSLRLAGGGEQFF
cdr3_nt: TGTGCCAGCAGCTTAAGACTAGCGGGAGGGGGTGAGCAGTTCTTC

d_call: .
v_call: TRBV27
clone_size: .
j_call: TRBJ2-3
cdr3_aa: CASSLRGDTQYF
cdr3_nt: TGTGCCAGCAGTCTTCGAGGAGATACGCAGTATTTT

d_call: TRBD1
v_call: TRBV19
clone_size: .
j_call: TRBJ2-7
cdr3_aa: CASRDRERTYEQYF
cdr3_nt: TGTGCCAGTCGGGACAGGGAAAGGACCTACGAGCAGTACTTC

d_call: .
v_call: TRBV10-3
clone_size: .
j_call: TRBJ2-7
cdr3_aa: CASAKGSGSYEQYF
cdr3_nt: TGTGCCAGTGCTAAGGGTTCGGGGTCCTACGAGCAGTACTTC

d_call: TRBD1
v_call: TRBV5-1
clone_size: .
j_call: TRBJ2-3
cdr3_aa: CASSWGDRGITDTQYF
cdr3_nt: TGCGCCAGCAGCTGGGGGGACAGGGGGATTACAGATACGCAGTATTTT

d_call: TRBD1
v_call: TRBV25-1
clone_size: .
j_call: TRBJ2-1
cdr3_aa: CASSLDRGYNEQFF
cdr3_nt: TGTGCCAGCAGTCTTGACAGGGGCTACAATGAGCAGTTCTTC